This T cell receptor (beta chain) was recovered during a study of PD-1 blockade in mismatch repair-deficient tumors. Every patient had mismatch repair deficiency by PCR or immunohistochemistry. Germline V gene data show CDR1 as SGHTA and CDR2 as FQGTGA. This CDR3 is 16 amino acids long. V was clipped by 2 bases and J by 5 bases; unmatched bases: 7. Produced via immunoSEQ multiplex PCR; TCRdb's table is partial and in-frame only. The data show fewer than 60,000 clones, 65% to 80% seen once. The source material was PBMCs, sampled before pembrolizumab treatment. The chain employs TRBV7-3 and TRBJ2-5, with TRBD2 identical over 11 bases. This clonotype originated in an adult with mismatch repair-deficient cancer. The DNA for the CDR3 is TGTGCCAGCAGCTTAGGTCCGGCTAGCGGGGGGGAGACCCAGTACTTC. It yields the protein CASSLGPASGGETQYF.